The 20 T cell receptor beta chains reported below all come from one sample, sequenced in a study of identical twins. TCRdb itself ran the 5' RACE reads through MiXCR, one entry per CDR3 protein. In the table there are approximately 240,000 distinct CDR3 sequences, over 13% of which are singletons. Sequences were obtained from memory (CD45RO+) T cells sorted from blood. These receptor sequences come from a woman under 30 in good health.

This clonotype has more than one count but fewer than ten. V usage is TRBV7-3 and J usage is TRBJ2-5; the D call may be TRBD1 or TRBD2 (5 bases each). CDR1 and CDR2 (germline): SGHTA, FQGTGA. The CDR3 spans 14 residues. Between the trimmed V and J ends, which lost 0 bases and 2 bases, there was a span of 7 bases. The CDR3 region is CASSLTGGQETQYF. DNA for the CDR3: TGTGCCAGCAGCTTAACTGGGGGTCAAGAGACCCAGTACTTC.

The sample holds many counts of this clonotype. The genes are TRBV29-1 and TRBJ2-3; TRBD1 might be the D (7 bases). Trimming took off 6 bases at V and 2 bases at J, with 15 bases between the two ends. Germline V gene lookup returns CDR1 SQVTM and CDR2 ANQGSEA. This CDR3 region has 14 residues. CDR3 nucleotide sequence: TGCAGCGTCGCTGGAGGGGGCAACACAGATACGCAGTATTTT. Its protein is CSVAGGGNTDTQYF.

The rearrangement joins TRBV7-2 to TRBJ2-4; D is unclear. Trimming shortened V by 2 bases and J by 9 bases, and 14 bases separated the two germline ends. Germline CDR1 reads SGHTA; CDR2 reads FQGNSA. The CDR3 spans 14 residues. In DNA, the CDR3 is TGTGCCAGCAGCTTAAGGGTTCCCTTAGGCATTCAGTACTTC. The encoded protein is CASSLRVPLGIQYF.

This clonotype showed up just a few times. No DNA is shown, since the ends of the CDR3 on it are uncertain; the CDR3 is the one TCRdb lists. The rearrangement joins TRBV12-3 or TRBV12-4 to TRBJ1-2; TRBD1 is the table's D call, not checked against the DNA. Ends included, the CDR3 has 11 residues. The CDR3 protein is CASSLFGQGSF.

The chain employs TRBV20-1 and TRBJ2-7, with D possibly matching TRBD1 (5 bases). Germline CDR1 and CDR2: DFQATT and SNEGSKA (reference sequence). The CDR3 covers 12 residues. V lost 4 bases to trimming and J lost 5 bases, with 12 bases between them. The CDR3 protein is CSAKDSSHEQYF. The CDR3 nucleotides are TGCAGTGCTAAAGACAGTAGCCACGAGCAGTACTTC.

This clonotype was detected only a few times. V usage is TRBV7-2 and J usage is TRBJ2-5; 12 bases match TRBD2. The V gene's germline CDR1 is SGHTA and CDR2 FQGNSA. The V and J ends lost 6 bases and 5 bases, in that order; junction bases with no gene match: 7. CDR3 length: 15 residues. CDR3 loop: CASSFTSGRRETQYF. In DNA, the CDR3 is TGTGCCAGCAGTTTTACTAGCGGGAGGAGGGAGACCCAGTACTTC.

J is TRBJ2-2 and V is TRBV10-3; D call uncertain. V was trimmed by 3 bases and J by 5 bases, leaving 10 bases between them. The CDR3 is 14 residues long. CDR1 ENHRY and CDR2 SYGVKD come from the germline V gene. The CDR3 nucleotides read TGTGCCATCAGTGATAACTCTCGAACCGGGGAGCTGTTTTTT. This gives the protein CAISDNSRTGELFF.

The rearrangement uses TRBV6-2 or TRBV6-3 and TRBJ2-2; 7 bases fit TRBD2. This CDR3 is 15 amino acids long. V was pared by 5 bases and J by 3 bases, with 6 bases of the junction left unmatched. The V gene's germline CDR1 is MNHEY and CDR2 SVGEGT. In DNA, the CDR3 is TGTGCCAGCAGTCGAGCGGGATTGGACACCGGGGAGCTGTTTTTT. This gives the protein CASSRAGLDTGELFF.

The V gene is TRBV6-4, the J gene TRBJ2-1; D ambiguous. The CDR3 loop spans 14 amino acids. V was cut by 3 bases and J by 4 bases, with 10 bases left in between. The germline V gene encodes CDR1 MRHNA and CDR2 SNTAGT. The CDR3 is CASSETSEYNEQFF. CDR3 nucleotides: TGTGCCAGCAGTGAGACCAGCGAGTACAATGAGCAGTTCTTC.

This clonotype was seen a few times. V gene TRBV11-1 combines with J gene TRBJ2-3; D is unresolved. V lost 5 bases and J lost 1, with 10 bases in between. The CDR3 extends over 14 amino acids. Germline CDR1 and CDR2: SGHAT and FQDESV (reference sequence). The CDR3: CASSLQTGTDTQYF. The CDR3 DNA sequence: TGTGCCAGCAGCCTTCAGACGGGCACAGATACGCAGTATTTT.

The rearrangement joins TRBV29-1 to TRBJ1-3; no reliable D call. Deletions cut 5 bases from V and 2 bases from J, with 4 bases between. Looked up from germline, CDR1 is SQVTM and CDR2 is ANQGSEA. The CDR3 runs 11 residues. The chain's CDR3 is CSVITGNTIYF. Here the CDR3 DNA reads TGCAGCGTTATCACTGGAAACACCATATATTTT.

The gene calls are TRBV11-2 and TRBJ1-1; 7 bases match TRBD1. The germline CDR1 and CDR2 sequences are SGHAT and FQNNGV. CDR3 length: 14 residues. V dropped 2 bases and J dropped 5; count of bases not matched to a gene: 5. CDR3 residues: CASSLQGGRTEAFF. CDR3 nucleotide sequence: TGTGCCAGCAGCTTACAAGGGGGCAGGACTGAAGCTTTCTTT.

This clonotype occurred a few times. The gene calls are TRBV12-3 or TRBV12-4 and TRBJ1-3; D is uncertain. The CDR3 totals 14 residues. V was clipped by 6 bases and J by 8 bases, with 17 bases between them. The CDR3 region is CASRFGTDSDTIYF. The CDR3 nucleotides are TGTGCCAGCAGGTTCGGAACGGATTCGGACACCATATATTTT.

This clonotype was counted at least ten times. The chain joins TRBV20-1 to TRBJ2-7, with 9 bases matching TRBD2. CDR3 length: 19 amino acids. With 0 bases clipped from V and 7 bases from J, the junction kept 22 bases outside the gene matches. From germline, CDR1 is DFQATT and CDR2 SNEGSKA (reference sequence). The CDR3 DNA reads as TGCAGTGCTAGAGATCTCTTTGAAGCGGGGGGAGAGCTACGAGATGAGCAGTACTTC. It is translated as CSARDLFEAGGELRDEQYF.

This clonotype was picked up many times. The gene calls are TRBV3-1 and TRBJ2-2, with D hard to call. Germline V CDR1 and CDR2: LGHDT, YNNKEL (reference sequence). CDR3 length: 16 residues. The V gene lost 4 bases and the J gene lost 1 base, with 13 bases spanning the gap. The CDR3 region is CASSPYSSRNTGELFF. The CDR3 DNA follows: TGTGCCAGCAGCCCCTACTCCAGCCGGAACACCGGGGAGCTGTTTTTT.

The chain links TRBV6-1 to TRBJ2-1; 10 positions match TRBD2. Trimming removed 6 bases from V and 9 bases from J; junction bases left unmatched: 11. CDR3 length: 15 amino acids. Germline-derived CDR1 and CDR2 are MNHNS and SASEGT. CDR3 in DNA: TGTGCCAGCAGATCCGGGGGACTAGCGTCCTCTGAGCAGTTCTTC. Translation gives CASRSGGLASSEQFF.

This chain joins TRBV10-3 and TRBJ2-7; a weak D match, TRBD2 (6 bases). Germline CDR1 ENHRY, CDR2 SYGVKD. The CDR3 has 15 amino acids. Trimming removed 3 bases at V and 0 bases at J, with 12 bases between. CDR3 protein: CAISDPGLSSYEQYF. Here the CDR3 DNA reads TGTGCCATCAGTGACCCGGGACTCAGCTCCTACGAGCAGTACTTC.

This clonotype turned up a few times. The chain uses TRBV5-6 and TRBJ2-2; a weak D match, TRBD2 (6 bases). Per the germline V gene, CDR1 is SGHDT and CDR2 is YYEEEE. V shed 0 bases and J shed 2 bases, with 11 bases lying between them. The CDR3 spans 16 residues. The CDR3 DNA reads TGTGCCAGCAGCTTGGTCCGGGACTTAAACACCGGGGAGCTGTTTTTT. This encodes CASSLVRDLNTGELFF. Full variable domain (rest looked up from reference TRBV5-6 and TRBJ2-2): DAGVTQSPTHLIKTRGQQVTLRCSPKSGHDTVSWYQQALGQGPQFIFQYYEEEERQRGNFPDRFSGHQFPNYSSELNVNALLLGDSALYLCASSLVRDLNTGELFFGEGSRLTVL.

This clonotype was seen a few times. The rearrangement links TRBV20-1 to TRBJ1-2, with D possibly being TRBD1 (5 bases). CDR3 length: 13 amino acids. Germline values: CDR1 DFQATT, CDR2 SNEGSKA (reference sequence). V lost 0 bases to trimming and J lost 7 bases, with 12 bases between them. CDR3 in DNA: TGCAGTGCTAGAGAGTCCAGGGAGGGTGGCTACACCTTC. Its protein is CSARESREGGYTF.

Only a few counts were recorded for this clonotype. The V and J genes are TRBV6-1 and TRBJ1-1; D gene uncertain. Looked up from germline, CDR1 is MNHNS and CDR2 is SASEGT. V lost 2 bases, J lost 10 bases, and 14 bases lay in between. This CDR3 region has 13 residues. CDR3 in DNA: TGTGCCAGCAGTGAAAGGACCCTAGCGGGAGCTTTCTTT. This codes for CASSERTLAGAFF.